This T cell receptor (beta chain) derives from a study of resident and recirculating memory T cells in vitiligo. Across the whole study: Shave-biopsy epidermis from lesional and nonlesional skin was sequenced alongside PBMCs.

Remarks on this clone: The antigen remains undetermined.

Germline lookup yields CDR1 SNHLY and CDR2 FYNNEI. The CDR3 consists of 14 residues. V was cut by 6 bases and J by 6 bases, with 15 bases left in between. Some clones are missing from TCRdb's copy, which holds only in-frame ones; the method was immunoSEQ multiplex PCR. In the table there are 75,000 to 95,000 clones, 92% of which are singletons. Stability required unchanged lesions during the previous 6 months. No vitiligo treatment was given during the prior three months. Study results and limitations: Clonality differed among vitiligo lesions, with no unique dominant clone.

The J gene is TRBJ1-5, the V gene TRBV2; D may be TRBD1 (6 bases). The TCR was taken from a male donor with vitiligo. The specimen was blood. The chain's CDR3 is CASSQGRGSQPQHF. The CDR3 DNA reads TGTGCCAGCAGCCAGGGGCGCGGATCTCAGCCCCAGCATTTT.